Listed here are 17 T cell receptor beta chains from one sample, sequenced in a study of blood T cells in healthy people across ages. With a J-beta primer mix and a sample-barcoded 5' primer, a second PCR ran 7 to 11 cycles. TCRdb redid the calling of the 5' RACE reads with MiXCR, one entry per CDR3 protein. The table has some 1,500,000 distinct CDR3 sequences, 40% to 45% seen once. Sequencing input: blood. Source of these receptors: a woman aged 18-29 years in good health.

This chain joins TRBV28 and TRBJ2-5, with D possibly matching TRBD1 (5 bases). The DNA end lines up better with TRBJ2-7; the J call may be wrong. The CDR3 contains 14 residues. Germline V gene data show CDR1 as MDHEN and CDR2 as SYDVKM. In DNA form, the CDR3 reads TGTGCCAGCAGTTCCTCGTCAGGGCATAACGAGCAGTACTTC. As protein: CASSSSSGHNEQYF.

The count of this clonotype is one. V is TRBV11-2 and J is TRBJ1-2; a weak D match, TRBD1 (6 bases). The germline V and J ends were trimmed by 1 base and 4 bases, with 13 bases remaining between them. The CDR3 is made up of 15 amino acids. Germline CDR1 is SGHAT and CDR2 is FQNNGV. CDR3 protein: CASSLVAGVAYGYTF. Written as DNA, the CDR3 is TGTGCCAGCAGCTTAGTAGCAGGGGTGGCCTATGGCTACACCTTC.

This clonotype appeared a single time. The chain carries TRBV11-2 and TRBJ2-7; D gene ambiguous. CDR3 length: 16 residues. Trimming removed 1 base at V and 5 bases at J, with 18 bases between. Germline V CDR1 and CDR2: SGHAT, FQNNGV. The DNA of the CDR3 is TGTGCCAGCAGCTTAGGTGACGGAAATATCGAGAACGAGCAGTACTTC. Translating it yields CASSLGDGNIENEQYF. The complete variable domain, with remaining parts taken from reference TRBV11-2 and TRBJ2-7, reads EAGVAQSPRYKIIEKRQSVAFWCNPISGHATLYWYQQILGQGPKLLIQFQNNGVVDDSQLPKDRFSAERLKGVDSTLKIQPAKLEDSAVYLCASSLGDGNIENEQYFGPGTRLTVT.

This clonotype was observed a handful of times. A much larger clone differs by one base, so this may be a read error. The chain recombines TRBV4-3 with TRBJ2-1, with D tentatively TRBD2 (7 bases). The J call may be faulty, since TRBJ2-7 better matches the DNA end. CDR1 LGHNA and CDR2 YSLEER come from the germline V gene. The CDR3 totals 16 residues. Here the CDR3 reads CASSQETGGGYNEQYF. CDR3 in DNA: TGCGCCAGCAGCCAAGAGACGGGGGGCGGCTACAATGAGCAGTACTTC.

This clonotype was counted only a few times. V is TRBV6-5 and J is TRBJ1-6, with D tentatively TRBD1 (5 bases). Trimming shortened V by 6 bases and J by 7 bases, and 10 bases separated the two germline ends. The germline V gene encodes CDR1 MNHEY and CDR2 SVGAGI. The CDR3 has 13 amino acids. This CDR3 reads CASSRGTNSPLHF. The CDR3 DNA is TGTGCCAGCAGCCGGGGGACCAATTCACCCCTCCACTTT.

Written as DNA, the CDR3 is TGCGCCAGCAGCCAATCGCGAACAGGGGTGGCTGAAAAACTGTTTTTT. As protein: CASSQSRTGVAEKLFF. The chain joins TRBV4-1 to TRBJ1-4, with 7 bases fitting TRBD1. Germline V gene data show CDR1 as MGHRA and CDR2 as YSYEKL. CDR3 length: 16 residues. Trimming removed 2 bases from V and 7 bases from J; junction bases left unmatched: 10.

The CDR3 region is CASSFWRERNEQFF. DNA for the CDR3: TGTGCCAGCAGCTTCTGGAGGGAGCGGAATGAGCAGTTCTTC. The rearrangement links TRBV7-2 to TRBJ2-1; D perhaps matches TRBD2 (6 bases). Trimming took 3 bases from V and 7 from J, leaving 13 bases between them. CDR3 length: 14 residues. Looked up from germline, CDR1 is SGHTA and CDR2 is FQGNSA.

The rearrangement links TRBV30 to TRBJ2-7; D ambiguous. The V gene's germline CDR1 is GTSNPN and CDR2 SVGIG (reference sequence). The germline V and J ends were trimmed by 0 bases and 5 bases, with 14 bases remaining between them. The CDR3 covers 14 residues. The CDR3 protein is CAWSVQGFPHEQYF. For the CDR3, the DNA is TGTGCCTGGAGTGTACAAGGGTTCCCCCACGAGCAGTACTTC.

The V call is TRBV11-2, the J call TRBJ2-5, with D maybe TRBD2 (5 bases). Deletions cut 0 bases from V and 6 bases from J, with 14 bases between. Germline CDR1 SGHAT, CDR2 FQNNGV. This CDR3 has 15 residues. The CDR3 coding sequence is TGTGCCAGCAGCTTAGACGGGAACGGAGGAAAGACCCAGTACTTC. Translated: CASSLDGNGGKTQYF.

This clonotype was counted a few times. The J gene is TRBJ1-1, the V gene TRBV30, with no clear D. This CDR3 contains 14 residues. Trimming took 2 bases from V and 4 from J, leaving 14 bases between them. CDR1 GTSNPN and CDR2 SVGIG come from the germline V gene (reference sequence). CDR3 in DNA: TGTGCCTGGAGTTTGTATGGAACGGGCACTGAAGCTTTCTTT. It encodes CAWSLYGTGTEAFF.

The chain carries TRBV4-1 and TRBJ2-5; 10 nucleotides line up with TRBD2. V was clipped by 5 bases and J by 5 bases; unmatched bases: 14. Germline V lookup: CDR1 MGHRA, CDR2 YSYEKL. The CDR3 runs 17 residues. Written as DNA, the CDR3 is TGCGCCAGCAGCAAATTGCGTAGCGGGGGGCTAGGGGAGACCCAGTACTTC. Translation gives CASSKLRSGGLGETQYF.

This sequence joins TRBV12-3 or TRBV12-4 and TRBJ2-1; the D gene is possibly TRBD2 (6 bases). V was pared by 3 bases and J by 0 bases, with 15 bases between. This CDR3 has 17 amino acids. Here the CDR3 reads CASSFGVGGISYNEQFF. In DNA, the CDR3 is TGTGCCAGCAGTTTTGGGGTTGGCGGGATCTCCTACAATGAGCAGTTCTTC.

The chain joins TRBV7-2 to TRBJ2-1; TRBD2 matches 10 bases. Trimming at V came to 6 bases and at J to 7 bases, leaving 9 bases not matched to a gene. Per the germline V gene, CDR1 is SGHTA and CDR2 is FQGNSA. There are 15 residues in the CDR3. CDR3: CASSWSGRARNEQFF. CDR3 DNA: TGTGCCAGCAGTTGGAGCGGGAGGGCCAGGAATGAGCAGTTCTTC.

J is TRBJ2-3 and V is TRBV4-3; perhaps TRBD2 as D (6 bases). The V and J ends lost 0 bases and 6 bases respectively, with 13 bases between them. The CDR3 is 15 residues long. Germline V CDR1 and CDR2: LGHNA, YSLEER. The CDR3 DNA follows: TGCGCCAGCAGCCAAGATCTAACTGGGGGGGATACGCAGTATTTT. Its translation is CASSQDLTGGDTQYF.

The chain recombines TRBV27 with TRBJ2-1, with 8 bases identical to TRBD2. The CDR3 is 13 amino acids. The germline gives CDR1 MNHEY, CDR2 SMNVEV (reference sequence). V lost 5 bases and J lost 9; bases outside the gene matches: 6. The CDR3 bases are TGTGCCAGCAGTGGGGCCGGGAGGGGTGAGCAGTTCTTC. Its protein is CASSGAGRGEQFF.

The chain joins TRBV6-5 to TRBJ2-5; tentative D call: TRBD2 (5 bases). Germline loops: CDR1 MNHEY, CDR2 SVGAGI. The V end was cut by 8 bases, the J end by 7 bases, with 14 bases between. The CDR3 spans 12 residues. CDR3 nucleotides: TGTGCCAGCCGTTCCAGTGGAGGGACCCAGTACTTC. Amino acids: CASRSSGGTQYF.

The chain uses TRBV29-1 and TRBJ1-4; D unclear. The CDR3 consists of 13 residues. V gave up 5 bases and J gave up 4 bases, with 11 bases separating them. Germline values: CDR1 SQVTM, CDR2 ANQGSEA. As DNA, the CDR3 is TGCAGCGTTTTGTCAGCCCTTAATGAAAAACTGTTTTTT. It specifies CSVLSALNEKLFF.